One sample yielded the 18 T cell receptor beta chains listed below, sequenced in a study of T cell responses to AZD1222 COVID-19 vaccine. Measured with immunoSEQ multiplex PCR; TCRdb has only the in-frame clones, and not every one. The table has tens of thousands of clones, around four fifths seen once. This sample comprised peripheral blood, obtained on day 0 of AZD1222 vaccination. These receptors were collected from an adult in good health.

This clone occurred a few times. The CDR3 is CASSYRQGVQPQHF. CDR3 sequence (DNA): TGTGCCAGCAGTTATCGACAGGGGGTTCAGCCCCAGCATTTT. V is TRBV6-5 and J is TRBJ1-5; 9 bases are a match to TRBD1. Germline values: CDR1 MNHEY, CDR2 SVGAGI. J lost 6 bases, V lost 3 bases, and 3 bases had no gene match. The CDR3 length is 14 residues.

The chain recombines TRBV3-1 (or the pseudogene TRBV3-2) with TRBJ2-5; D is undetermined. CDR1 is LGHDT and CDR2 is YNNKEL in the germline V gene (reference sequence). The CDR3 extends over 15 amino acids. The V end was cut by 7 bases, the J end by 0 bases, with 15 bases between. The CDR3 spells CASIERRSYQETQYF. CDR3 in DNA: TGTGCCAGCATCGAACGCCGGAGCTACCAAGAGACCCAGTACTTC.

The chain joins TRBV6-1 to TRBJ2-5; TRBD1 might be the D (5 bases). Between the trimmed V and J ends, which lost 3 bases and 5 bases, there was a span of 16 bases. The CDR3 runs to 15 residues. Germline lookup yields CDR1 MNHNS and CDR2 SASEGT. Here the CDR3 DNA reads TGTGCCAGCAGTGATGGTCTCGGACAATTGGAGACCCAGTACTTC. Residues: CASSDGLGQLETQYF.

V gene TRBV23-1 combines with J gene TRBJ2-4, with D maybe TRBD2 (5 bases). TRBV23-1 is classed as an ORF, of uncertain function. Trimming removed 2 bases from V and 2 bases from J, with 10 bases in between. The CDR3 extends over 15 amino acids. In DNA form, the CDR3 reads TGCGCCAGCAGTCAAGAGGGTCGGTCCAAAAACATTCAGTACTTC. Its protein is CASSQEGRSKNIQYF.

The chain carries TRBV10-1 and TRBJ2-3; perhaps TRBD1 as D (5 bases). Trimming removed 5 bases at V and 4 bases at J, with 13 bases between. The CDR3 spans 14 residues. Per the germline V gene, CDR1 is WNHNN and CDR2 is SYGVQD (reference sequence). The CDR3 nucleotides are TGCGCCAGCAGTCGAACGGTAGGGGCAGATACGCAGTATTTT. Protein sequence: CASSRTVGADTQYF.

Only a few counts were recorded for this clone. The chain joins TRBV27 to TRBJ2-2; 9 nucleotides line up with TRBD2. The CDR3 runs to 16 residues. Germline V CDR1 and CDR2: MNHEY, SMNVEV (reference sequence). Losses at the gene ends were 7 bases for V and 7 bases for J; bases not matched to a gene: 13. The DNA of the CDR3 is TGTGCCAGCACCCCACTAGCGGGCTCCCGAGGCGGGGAGCTGTTTTTT. Its translation is CASTPLAGSRGGELFF.

In this sample, this clone turned up many times. The chain has TRBV19 and TRBJ2-1; 12 bases match TRBD2. This CDR3 comprises 15 residues. Germline CDR1 LNHDA, CDR2 SQIVND (reference sequence). The V segment lost 5 bases and the J segment 8 bases; nucleotides outside the gene matches: 7. This CDR3 is CASSYLAGGIDEQFF. In DNA, the CDR3 is TGTGCCAGTAGTTACCTAGCGGGGGGGATCGATGAGCAGTTCTTC.

The rearrangement links TRBV30 to TRBJ1-1; TRBD1 is a possible D gene (5 bases). The V gene's germline CDR1 is GTSNPN and CDR2 SVGIG (reference sequence). V was pared by 3 bases and J by 5 bases, with 10 bases between. This CDR3 comprises 12 residues. This CDR3 reads CAWSHEGTEAFF. In DNA, the CDR3 is TGTGCCTGGAGCCACGAGGGGACTGAAGCTTTCTTT.

The genes are TRBV23-1 and TRBJ2-1, with D perhaps TRBD1 (6 bases). TRBV23-1 is an ORF, and what it does is uncertain. The CDR3 contains 14 residues. The V end lost 11 bases, the J end lost 4 bases, and 18 bases lay between the germline ends. The DNA for the CDR3 is TGCGCCGACCTGAGGGGGAACCAATACAATGAGCAGTTCTTC. Its translation: CADLRGNQYNEQFF.

The chain carries TRBV12-5 and TRBJ1-5, with D perhaps matching TRBD1 (6 bases). The germline V gene has CDR1 LGHNT and CDR2 FRNRAP. Trimming took 6 bases from V and 1 from J, leaving 19 bases between them. The CDR3 spans 17 residues. In nucleotides, the CDR3 is TGTGCTAGTGGCCCTAAGGGGGGTCTGAGCAGCAATCAGCCCCAGCATTTT. It specifies CASGPKGGLSSNQPQHF.

The chain has TRBV9 and TRBJ2-3; 7 nucleotides match TRBD2. Germline V gene lookup returns CDR1 SGDLS and CDR2 YYNGEE. CDR3 length equals 13 residues. V was pared by 0 bases and J by 11 bases, with 6 bases of the junction left unmatched. CDR3 amino acids: CASSVVGSGVQYF. For the CDR3, the DNA is TGTGCCAGCAGCGTAGTCGGCAGCGGGGTGCAGTATTTT.

The J gene is TRBJ1-5, the V gene TRBV30; 8 bases agree with TRBD1. V dropped 2 bases and J dropped 6; count of bases not matched to a gene: 6. This CDR3 has 14 amino acids. Germline V gene lookup returns CDR1 GTSNPN and CDR2 SVGIG (reference sequence). The DNA for the CDR3 is TGTGCCTGGAGTTCAACAGGGGGGATTCAGCCCCAGCATTTT. This codes for CAWSSTGGIQPQHF.

This chain joins TRBV9 and TRBJ1-3, with D unclear. This CDR3 contains 13 residues. The germline CDR1 and CDR2 sequences are SGDLS and YYNGEE. V was shortened by 4 bases and J by 2 bases, with 7 bases between the two germline ends. In nucleotides, the CDR3 is TGTGCCAGCAGCACCTCCCCTGGAAACACCATATATTTT. Its protein is CASSTSPGNTIYF.

The genes are TRBV27 and TRBJ1-5, with 7 positions matching TRBD1. Germline assignment: CDR1 MNHEY and CDR2 SMNVEV (reference sequence). There are 17 residues in the CDR3. V lost 5 bases, J lost 0 bases, and 10 bases stayed unmatched. The CDR3 nucleotides read TGTGCCAGCAGTGCCGGGACAGCTCTTTATAGCAATCAGCCCCAGCATTTT. This codes for CASSAGTALYSNQPQHF.

V and J are TRBV28 and TRBJ2-5, with 11 nucleotides matching TRBD1. The CDR3 has 14 amino acids. The germline CDR1 and CDR2 sequences are MDHEN and SYDVKM. The V segment lost 6 bases and the J segment 7 bases; nucleotides outside the gene matches: 7. The CDR3 sequence: CASSRGQGAGTQYF. The DNA for the CDR3 is TGTGCCAGCAGCCGAGGACAGGGGGCTGGGACCCAGTACTTC.

A few counts support this clone. The chain links TRBV19 to TRBJ2-2; TRBD1 might be the D (6 bases). The CDR3 runs 15 residues. Germline CDR1 is LNHDA and CDR2 is SQIVND (reference sequence). V lost 6 bases and J lost 3, with 14 bases in between. The CDR3 sequence is CASSTGQSHTGELFF. Written as DNA, the CDR3 is TGTGCCAGTAGCACCGGACAGAGTCACACCGGGGAGCTGTTTTTT.

In DNA, the CDR3 is TGTGCCAGTAGTATAAGTGGGGGTATCGGGACCCAGTACTTC. Translating gives CASSISGGIGTQYF. V is TRBV19 and J is TRBJ2-5, with D perhaps being TRBD1 or TRBD2 (5 bases each). Trimming took 2 bases from V and 7 from J, leaving 14 bases between them. The CDR3 consists of 14 residues. Germline V CDR1 and CDR2: LNHDA, SQIVND (reference sequence).

The chain links TRBV6-5 to TRBJ1-5; 7 nucleotides align to TRBD1. V gave up 6 bases and J gave up 6 bases; unmatched junction bases: 11. The germline V gene encodes CDR1 MNHEY and CDR2 SVGAGI. The CDR3 length is 15 residues. CDR3 bases: TGTGCCAGCAGCCCCGAGACAGGGTTTTCTCAGCCCCAGCATTTT. Its translation: CASSPETGFSQPQHF.